The following is a TCR beta chain sequence with its context. What it binds is unknown. The sample is drawn from a study of lymphopenia after photon versus proton radiotherapy. Between the trimmed V and J ends, which lost 2 bases and 1 base, there was a span of 11 bases. CDR3 length: 15 residues. Germline V gene data show CDR1 as MGHDK and CDR2 as SYGVNS. Findings of the study overall: Only patients who died were analyzed for survival; proton advantage is unproven. Relative stability marked proton patients; photon patients lost diversity and naive cells. Post-nadir diversity loss with photons came from oligoclonal expansion, particularly CD8+ Temra cells.

Measured with immunoSEQ multiplex PCR; TCRdb has only the in-frame clones, and not every one. This table holds approximately 53,000 clones, roughly 90% found once. The material was peripheral blood, obtained from a patient treated with photon-based radiotherapy. This chain links TRBV25-1 with TRBJ2-5; TRBD2 might be the D (5 bases). The sequence came from a middle-aged woman with cholangiocarcinoma. The CDR3 nucleotides read TGTGCCAGCAGTGAACCCGGACTGATCCAAGAGACCCAGTACTTC. Residues: CASSEPGLIQETQYF.